This T cell receptor (beta chain) was sequenced for a study of response to subunit inactivated influenza vaccine. Study-level points and caveats: The authors put forward the suggestion that each seasonal influenza vaccination may bring in only a limited number of new T cells.

Germline lookup yields CDR1 SGHTA and CDR2 FQGNSA. V was cut by 0 bases and J by 10 bases, with 16 bases left in between. The CDR3 totals 16 residues. This clonotype has just a few counts. Its antigen is unidentified. One entry per CDR3 protein, called by TCRdb with MiXCR from the RT-PCR reads. The table shows approximately 680,000 distinct CDR3 sequences, with about 15% occurring only once. This receptor was identified in a man in his fifties who received an inactivated influenza vaccine. This chain joins TRBV7-2 and TRBJ1-6, with a possible D match to TRBD1 (5 bases). The sequenced sample was PBMCs from blood, obtained approximately 13 days after vaccination. The CDR3 region is CASSLAAGPEGSPLHF. As DNA, the CDR3 is TGTGCCAGCAGCTTAGCGGCAGGGCCGGAGGGCTCACCCCTCCACTTT.